This T cell receptor (beta chain) was profiled in a study of blood T cell repertoires in COVID-19. About the study: COVID-19 samples from acute and convalescent phases originated in the United States, Italy and Spain.

Original processing methods: Reference gene primers were amplified, and this amplification served to estimate nucleated cell counts. Using immunoSEQ multiplex PCR, the repertoire was profiled, and TCRdb retains in-frame clones only, with some absent. Clone size and the V and J calls come from that table; the DNA yielded D and trimming. Seen here are approximately 140,000 clones, 84% observed once, and the top ten hold approximately 3.6%. The count of this clone is one. CDR1 is SGHNT, CDR2 YYREEE, per germline (reference sequence). The trim removed 1 base at V and 7 bases at J, leaving 8 bases unmatched. This CDR3 has 16 amino acids.

This receptor was taken from a woman aged 50 to 60 with acute COVID-19. The V call is TRBV5-4, the J call TRBJ2-1; 10 bases line up with TRBD2. The sequenced sample consisted of PBMCs or T cells enriched from blood (not recorded which). As DNA, the CDR3 is TGTGCCAGCAGCTTGCCAGCGGGAGGGCCTTTGAATGAGCAGTTCTTC. Encoded protein: CASSLPAGGPLNEQFF. Supplemented by reference TRBV5-4 and TRBJ2-1, the full variable domain reads ETGVTQSPTHLIKTRGQQVTLRCSSQSGHNTVSWYQQALGQGPQFIFQYYREEENGRGNFPPRFSGLQFPNYSSELNVNALELDDSALYLCASSLPAGGPLNEQFFGPGTRLTVL.